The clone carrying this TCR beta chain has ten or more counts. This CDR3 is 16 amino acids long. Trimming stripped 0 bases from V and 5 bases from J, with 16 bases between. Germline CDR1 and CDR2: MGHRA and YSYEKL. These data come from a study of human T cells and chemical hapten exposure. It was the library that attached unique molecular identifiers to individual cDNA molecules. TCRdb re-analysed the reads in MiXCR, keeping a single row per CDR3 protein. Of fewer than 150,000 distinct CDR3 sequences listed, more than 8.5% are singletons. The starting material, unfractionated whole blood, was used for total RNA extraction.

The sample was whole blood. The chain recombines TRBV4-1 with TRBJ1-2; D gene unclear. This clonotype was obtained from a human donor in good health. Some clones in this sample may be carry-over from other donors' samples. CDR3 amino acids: CASSQDGPGALYGYTF. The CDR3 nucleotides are TGCGCCAGCAGCCAAGATGGGCCAGGAGCTTTATATGGCTACACCTTC.